This section outlines one T cell receptor (beta chain) sequence together with its context. This CDR3 is built from 16 residues. Germline CDR1 and CDR2: LNHNV and YYDKDF (reference sequence). The sample belongs to a study of CD8+CD57+ T cells in acquired aplastic anemia. Study summary: The study obtained an average of around 2.9 ug of DNA from sorted CD4+ and CD8+ cells.

The template for TCR beta VDJ and CDR3 sequence profiling was genomic DNA. MiXCR, applied by TCRdb to the reads, yields one record per CDR3 protein. The sample carries about 170,000 distinct CDR3 sequences, around 60% recorded once. The chain is built from TRBV15 and TRBJ2-1; D remains unclear. The TCR was taken from a human donor in good health. Sequencing was carried out using sorted CD4+, CD8+, or CD8+CD57+ T cells (not recorded which) from PBMCs. CDR3 residues: CATGRGGDLGYNEQFF. DNA for the CDR3: TGTGCTACCGGCAGAGGTGGGGATTTGGGTTACAATGAGCAGTTCTTC.